This record looks at one T cell receptor (beta chain) sequence and its context. Its antigen is unknown. Base-call qualities are not available, and no considerably larger clone is one nucleotide away. The immunoSEQ Assay, a bias-controlled multiplex PCR, was used to amplify TCRbeta CDR3 regions from genomic DNA. As for how the authors treated the data: The number of nucleated cells in each sample was estimated by amplification of reference gene primers within the assay. To quantify the absolute abundance of each unique TCRbeta CDR3 rearrangement, sequence reads were collapsed and filtered. For each sample, productive Simpson clonality was calculated as the square root of Simpson's diversity index across productive rearrangements. In its TCRdb copy, this immuneACCESS table keeps in-frame sequences only and misses some clones. Where compared with another copy, unresolved V genes explain less than half of these, and the others have no known cause. V and J calls and clone size follow that table, whereas D and trimming were derived from the DNA. The sample has about 120,000 clones on record, approximately 80% of them singletons. The top ten clones comprise more than 35% of the sample.

This entry comes from a study of blood T cell repertoires in COVID-19 (dated by TCRdb to 2020 to 2022). For context, the study as a whole: The collaborator samples originated in the United States, Italy and Spain and spanned the acute and convalescent phases of COVID-19. Where available, HLA class I and class II types were obtained from metadata supplied by the sample provider rather than from assay-based typing. The material from the prospective study consisted of cDNA or gDNA derived from T cells, B-cell-depleted T cells, or PBMCs. Nearly every sample came with metadata listing a de-identified subject ID, COVID-19 status, age in years and sex. The samples were drawn from the first 160 participants of the ongoing ImmuneRACE study and from some 1,300 subjects provided by 6 global collaborators. The repertoires were made available in a free public database intended to serve as a resource for research on the immune response to SARS-CoV-2. Deeply sampled blood TCRbeta repertoires from subjects exposed to, actively infected with, or recovered from COVID-19 were included in the dataset.

Broad study findings and their caveats: How much clinical and demographic metadata was included differed by source and by participant, and the metadata was provided uncurated.

Each collaborating institution followed its own protocols to collect whole blood in K2EDTA tubes. For TCRbeta analysis, collaborator samples were shipped as frozen whole blood, as isolated PBMCs, or as DNA extracted from either sample type. Counted from cysteine to phenylalanine, this CDR3 has 13 amino acids. CDR3 DNA is the only sequence kept; it has 39 bases, read in frame from the first base. From the germline V gene, CDR1 is MNHEY and CDR2 is SVGAGI. V is pared back by 6 bases and J by 9 bases, with 17 bases lying between the germline termini. This TCR was recovered from a man between 35 and 55 years old with active or convalescent COVID-19. The sample was peripheral blood. Rearrangement joined TRBV6-5 to TRBJ2-5; the D gene is perhaps TRBD2, from 6 matching bases. The CDR3 here reads CASSPGLLVAQYF. The DNA is as follows: TGTGCCAGCAGCCCGGGACTGCTCGTGGCCCAGTACTTC.